This TCR beta chain was obtained from a study of OX40 agonist ivuxolimab in advanced cancers. At the level of the study: The dose of intravenous ivuxolimab that patients received every 2 weeks ranged from 0.01 to 10 mg/kg.

This clone was observed a few times. CDR3 size: 16 residues. The protocol was immunoSEQ multiplex PCR, while the TCRdb copy is restricted to in-frame clones and leaves out a portion. The sample holds more than 40,000 clones, 88% seen once. The clonotype originates from an adult with an advanced solid tumor such as melanoma, head and neck, liver or kidney cancer. V usage is TRBV21-1 and J usage is TRBJ1-5; the DNA was not compared with TRBD1, the D call given in the table. TRBV21-1 is noted as a pseudogene. Sample: CD4+ or CD8+ T cells sorted from blood, taken in a trial of the OX40 agonist ivuxolimab. Here the CDR3 DNA reads TGTGCCAGCAGCAAAGATGGGCAGGGTAGCAATCAGCCCCAGCATTTT. This encodes CASSKDGQGSNQPQHF.